The 17 T cell receptor beta chains below come from one sample, sequenced in a study of shared clonotypes between healthy human individuals. Assay used: immunoSEQ multiplex PCR; TCRdb lists only in-frame clones, some missing. The sample lists about 2.3 million clones, just over 90% occurring once. Sequencing was done on a sample of naive CD4+ T cells from PBMCs. Subset defined: CD45RA+ positively selected. These receptors all come from a man aged 18-30 years in good health. Some clones in this sample may be carry-over from other donors' samples.

The chain employs TRBV5-4 and TRBJ2-5; D is perhaps TRBD2 (6 bases). V dropped 1 base and J dropped 2 bases, with 12 bases sitting between them. The CDR3 extends over 15 amino acids. The germline V gene encodes CDR1 SGHNT and CDR2 YYREEE (reference sequence). CDR3 residues: CASSLSLGTQETQYF. CDR3 DNA: TGTGCCAGCAGCTTGTCGCTGGGGACTCAAGAGACCCAGTACTTC.

In nucleotides, the CDR3 is TGTGCCAGCAGCGCCACGACAGGGGGCTCGAACACCGGGGAGCTGTTTTTT. Encoded protein: CASSATTGGSNTGELFF. The chain combines TRBV7-2 with TRBJ2-2; 10 positions agree with TRBD1. CDR3 length: 17 residues. Trimming at V came to 5 bases and at J to 0 bases, leaving 6 bases not matched to a gene. Germline V gene data show CDR1 as SGHTA and CDR2 as FQGNSA.

This chain links TRBV5-1 with TRBJ1-2; perhaps TRBD1 as D (6 bases). Trimming removed 0 bases at V and 6 bases at J, with 12 bases between. Germline CDR1 is SGHRS and CDR2 is YFSETQ. This CDR3 has 14 amino acids. The CDR3 region is CASSLVGGLDGYTF. The CDR3 coding sequence is TGCGCCAGCAGCTTGGTTGGGGGCTTGGATGGCTACACCTTC. The complete variable domain, with remaining parts taken from reference TRBV5-1 and TRBJ1-2, reads KAGVTQTPRYLIKTRGQQVTLSCSPISGHRSVSWYQQTPGQGLQFLFEYFSETQRNKGNFPGRFSGRQFSNSRSEMNVSTLELGDSALYLCASSLVGGLDGYTFGSGTRLTVV.

The chain is built from TRBV15 and TRBJ2-5, with D unresolved. Trimming shortened V by 1 base and J by 5 bases, and 8 bases separated the two germline ends. Germline lookup yields CDR1 LNHNV and CDR2 YYDKDF (reference sequence). The CDR3 is made up of 13 amino acids. CDR3 in DNA: TGTGCCACCAGCAGAGCCAATAGGGAGACCCAGTACTTC. Protein product: CATSRANRETQYF.

This chain joins TRBV29-1 and TRBJ1-1; 8 nucleotides agree with TRBD1. Germline CDR1 reads SQVTM; CDR2 reads ANQGSEA. V was clipped by 5 bases and J by 5 bases; unmatched bases: 4. This CDR3 has 12 residues. This chain's CDR3 is CSVLTGGTEAFF. CDR3 sequence (DNA): TGCAGCGTTCTTACAGGGGGAACTGAAGCTTTCTTT.

The V gene is TRBV29-1, the J gene TRBJ1-2, with 9 bases matching TRBD1. Trimming cost V 0 bases and J 8 bases; bases outside gene matches: 4. Germline V CDR1 and CDR2: SQVTM, ANQGSEA. The CDR3 totals 13 residues. DNA for the CDR3: TGCAGCGTTGAAGAACAGGGGGCTCAGGGCTACACCTTC. Protein: CSVEEQGAQGYTF. The variable domain in full, with the rest retrieved from reference TRBV29-1 and TRBJ1-2, is SAVISQKPSRDICQRGTSLTIQCQVDSQVTMMFWYRQQPGQSLTLIATANQGSEATYESGFVIDKFPISRPNLTFSTLTVSNMSPEDSSIYLCSVEEQGAQGYTFGSGTRLTVV.

This chain connects TRBV7-9 to TRBJ2-2; D is unclear. CDR3 length equals 12 residues. V lost 5 bases, J lost 6 bases, and 7 bases lay in between. CDR1 SEHNR and CDR2 FQNEAQ come from the germline V gene (reference sequence). CDR3 sequence: CASSHDPGELFF. CDR3 sequence (DNA): TGTGCCAGCAGCCACGACCCCGGGGAGCTGTTTTTT.

The chain couples TRBV27 to TRBJ2-5; 7 bases agree with TRBD2. The V gene's germline CDR1 is MNHEY and CDR2 SMNVEV (reference sequence). The CDR3 runs 16 residues. V was clipped by 8 bases and J by 4 bases; unmatched bases: 16. CDR3 coding DNA: TGTGCCAGCGCAAATGGGGGGAGGGGCGAAGCAGAGACCCAGTACTTC. It specifies CASANGGRGEAETQYF.

This clone was seen only once. This chain links TRBV5-1 with TRBJ2-6; no definite D call. The germline V gene encodes CDR1 SGHRS and CDR2 YFSETQ. There are 18 residues in the CDR3. Trimming shortened V by 0 bases and J by 0 bases, and 13 bases separated the two germline ends. The CDR3 sequence: CASSLAARLDSGANVLTF. DNA of the CDR3: TGCGCCAGCAGCTTGGCGGCCAGATTAGACTCTGGGGCCAACGTCCTGACTTTC.

Note on this clone: This sample includes further DNA sequences coding for the same CDR3. V usage is TRBV18 and J usage is TRBJ1-1; 7 bases match TRBD1. Losses at the gene ends were 3 bases for V and 3 bases for J; bases not matched to a gene: 4. The CDR3 has 14 residues. CDR1 and CDR2 from the germline V gene are KGHSH and LQKENI. Here the CDR3 reads CASSPTGLDTEAFF. Written as DNA, the CDR3 is TGTGCCAGCTCACCGACAGGGCTGGACACTGAAGCTTTCTTT.

This chain connects TRBV6-6 to TRBJ1-1; no clear D. Germline lookup yields CDR1 MNHNY and CDR2 SVGAGI (reference sequence). There are 12 residues in the CDR3. Trimming cost V 8 bases and J 3 bases, with 10 bases left between them. The CDR3 loop reads CASQVGYTEAFF. CDR3 coding DNA: TGTGCCAGCCAGGTGGGGTACACTGAAGCTTTCTTT.

The gene calls are TRBV5-1 and TRBJ2-3; 13 bases map to TRBD2. V trimming: 2 bases; J trimming: 2 bases; junction bases outside the gene matches: 11. Germline V gene data show CDR1 as SGHRS and CDR2 as YFSETQ. The CDR3 length is 19 residues. This chain's CDR3 is CASSFFGPGLAGTTDTQYF. The DNA for the CDR3 is TGCGCCAGCAGCTTTTTTGGCCCGGGACTAGCGGGAACCACAGATACGCAGTATTTT. The complete variable domain, with remaining parts taken from reference TRBV5-1 and TRBJ2-3, reads KAGVTQTPRYLIKTRGQQVTLSCSPISGHRSVSWYQQTPGQGLQFLFEYFSETQRNKGNFPGRFSGRQFSNSRSEMNVSTLELGDSALYLCASSFFGPGLAGTTDTQYFGPGTRLTVL.

The CDR3 sequence is CASSVGQWNTEAFF. CDR3 bases: TGTGCCAGCAGTGTGGGACAGTGGAACACTGAAGCTTTCTTT. The rearrangement links TRBV6-1 to TRBJ1-1, with 7 bases aligning to TRBD1. Per the germline V gene, CDR1 is MNHNS and CDR2 is SASEGT. V was pared by 4 bases and J by 1 base, with 3 bases of the junction left unmatched. This CDR3 has 14 residues.

This chain uses TRBV10-3 with TRBJ2-5; 7 bases are shared with TRBD2. CDR1 and CDR2 (germline): ENHRY, SYGVKD. This CDR3 is built from 13 residues. With V trimmed by 6 bases and J by 2 bases, 3 bases remained unmatched. CDR3 amino acids: CAISPSGQETQYF. Here the CDR3 DNA reads TGTGCCATCAGCCCTAGCGGACAAGAGACCCAGTACTTC.

The chain uses TRBV5-1 and TRBJ2-1; D is perhaps TRBD2 (7 bases). The CDR3 is 14 amino acids. V lost 7 bases, J lost 5 bases, and 16 bases lay in between. The V gene's germline CDR1 is SGHRS and CDR2 YFSETQ. The CDR3 spells CASGGGAFNNEQFF. Here the CDR3 DNA reads TGCGCCAGCGGGGGGGGCGCTTTCAACAATGAGCAGTTCTTC. Complete variable domain (other parts from reference TRBV5-1 and TRBJ2-1): KAGVTQTPRYLIKTRGQQVTLSCSPISGHRSVSWYQQTPGQGLQFLFEYFSETQRNKGNFPGRFSGRQFSNSRSEMNVSTLELGDSALYLCASGGGAFNNEQFFGPGTRLTVL.

This clone was recorded only once. This chain connects TRBV5-1 to TRBJ2-3; no firm D call. Germline lookup yields CDR1 SGHRS and CDR2 YFSETQ. V was clipped by 2 bases and J by 0 bases, with 13 bases between them. The CDR3 extends over 16 amino acids. The CDR3 is CASSFVLDPSTDTQYF. The CDR3 bases are TGCGCCAGCAGCTTTGTTTTAGATCCTAGCACAGATACGCAGTATTTT.

The chain is built from TRBV5-1 and TRBJ2-1, with D possibly matching TRBD2 (5 bases). The CDR3 has 15 amino acids. V was cut by 6 bases and J by 0 bases, with 13 bases left in between. Germline values: CDR1 SGHRS, CDR2 YFSETQ. CDR3 sequence: CASTTRLSSYNEQFF. CDR3 bases: TGCGCCAGCACTACTAGGTTAAGCTCCTACAATGAGCAGTTCTTC.